The clone carrying this T cell receptor (beta chain) was detected many times. Its antigen is as yet unknown. The sample comes from a study of Graves' ophthalmopathy and Graves' hyperthyroidism. RNA transcripts were the source from which TCR beta CDR3 regions were amplified. An initial RT-PCR round employing HTBI primers preceded a second-round multiplex PCR. From the multiplex PCR reads, TCRdb called clonotypes with MiXCR, one entry per CDR3 protein. The sample comprises roughly 500,000 distinct CDR3 sequences, 13% to 15% of which are singletons, and about 9.4% rests with the top ten. The source of the PBMCs was approximately 10 ml of fresh peripheral blood. Looked up from germline, CDR1 is LNHDA and CDR2 is SQIVND (reference sequence). The CDR3 length is 15 residues. Trimming removed 8 bases from V and 3 bases from J, with 16 bases in between. Findings and caveats of the study: Blood shared most expanded thyroid clonotypes above 0.001 frequency. It was with around 71% sensitivity and about 72% specificity that the model predicted ophthalmopathy progression. An 81.08% specificity and around 86% sensitivity were achieved by a 13-signature model that separated ophthalmopathy from stable hyperthyroidism.

Sequencing used blood. This receptor was identified in a woman aged 25 to 39 with Graves' ophthalmopathy. The rearrangement joins TRBV19 to TRBJ2-2, with a tentative D call TRBD2 (6 bases). The CDR3 coding sequence is TGTGCCAGTCAGCGTCCCGGGAGTGACACCGGGGAGCTGTTTTTT. Encoded protein: CASQRPGSDTGELFF.